The present T cell receptor beta chain was sequenced within a study of Ad26.COV2.S vaccination and SARS-CoV-2 variants. Trimming removed 5 bases at V and 2 bases at J, with 18 bases between. The CDR3 covers 16 residues. Germline CDR1 is SGHDN and CDR2 is FVKESK. Study-wide findings and caveats: Vaccinated and placebo-treated recipients had similar non-spike TCR breadth.

The assay was immunoSEQ multiplex PCR, and TCRdb's table has in-frame clones only and misses some. The data hold around 500,000 clones, with 80% to 90% observed a single time. Treatment defined: around 19 received Ad26.COV2.S at low or high dose, single or two shots; a few received placebo; per-sample allocation not given. Day 63 after the first vaccine or placebo injection was the time point for sampling. Immunization relied on an Ad26 vector, which expressed Wuhan-strain SARS-CoV-2 spike. Details on this clone: Its antigen is unidentified.

V usage is TRBV14 and J usage is TRBJ2-5, with D possibly being TRBD2 (5 bases). The source of this sequence is a person aged 18 to 59 who received the Ad26.COV2.S COVID-19 vaccine or a placebo. This sample comprised peripheral blood, obtained in a trial of Ad26.COV2.S vaccine versus placebo. The CDR3 protein is CASSSLAGMGQETQYF. The CDR3 bases are TGTGCCAGCAGCTCTTTAGCCGGGATGGGACAAGAGACCCAGTACTTC.